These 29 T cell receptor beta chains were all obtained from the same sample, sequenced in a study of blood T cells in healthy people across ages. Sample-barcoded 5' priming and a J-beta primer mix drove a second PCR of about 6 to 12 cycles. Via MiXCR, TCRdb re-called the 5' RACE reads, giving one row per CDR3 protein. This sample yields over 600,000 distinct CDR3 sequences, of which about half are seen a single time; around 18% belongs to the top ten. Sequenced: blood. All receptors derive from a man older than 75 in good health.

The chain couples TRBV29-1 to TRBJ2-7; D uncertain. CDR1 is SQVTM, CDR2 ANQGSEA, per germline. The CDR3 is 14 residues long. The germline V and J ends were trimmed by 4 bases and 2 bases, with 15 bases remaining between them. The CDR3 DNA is TGCAGCGTTGCGATTAGGGTTACCCCCTACGAGCAGTACTTC. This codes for CSVAIRVTPYEQYF.

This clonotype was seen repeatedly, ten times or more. CDR3 nucleotides: TGTGCCACCAGCAGAGATATGGGGGGCCTAGCGTCCGATGAGCAGTTCTTC. It specifies CATSRDMGGLASDEQFF. The chain links TRBV15 to TRBJ2-1; either TRBD1 or TRBD2 may fit D (6 bases each). The V gene lost 0 bases and the J gene lost 8 bases, with 20 bases spanning the gap. CDR1 and CDR2 (germline): LNHNV, YYDKDF (reference sequence). The CDR3 contains 17 residues.

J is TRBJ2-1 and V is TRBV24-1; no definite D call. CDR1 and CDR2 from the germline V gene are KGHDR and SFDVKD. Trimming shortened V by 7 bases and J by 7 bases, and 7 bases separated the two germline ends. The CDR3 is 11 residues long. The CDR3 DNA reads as TGTGCCACCAGAGGGATGAATGAGCAGTTCTTC. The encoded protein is CATRGMNEQFF.

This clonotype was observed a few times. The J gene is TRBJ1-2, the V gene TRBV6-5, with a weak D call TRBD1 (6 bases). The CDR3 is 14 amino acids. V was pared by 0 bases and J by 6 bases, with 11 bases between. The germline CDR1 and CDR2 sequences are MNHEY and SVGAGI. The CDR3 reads CASSYSGGQNGYTF. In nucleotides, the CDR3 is TGTGCCAGCAGTTACTCGGGGGGACAAAATGGCTACACCTTC.

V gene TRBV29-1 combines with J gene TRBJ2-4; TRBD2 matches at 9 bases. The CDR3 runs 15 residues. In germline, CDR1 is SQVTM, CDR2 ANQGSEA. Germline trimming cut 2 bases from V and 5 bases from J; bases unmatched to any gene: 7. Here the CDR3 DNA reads TGCAGCGTTGAACTAGCGGGAAGGAGGCAAAACATTCAGTACTTC. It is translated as CSVELAGRRQNIQYF.

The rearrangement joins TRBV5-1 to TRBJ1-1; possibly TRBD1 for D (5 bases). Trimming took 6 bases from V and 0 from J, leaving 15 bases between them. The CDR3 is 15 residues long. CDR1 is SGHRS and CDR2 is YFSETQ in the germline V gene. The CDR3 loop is CASKVGRGVNTEAFF. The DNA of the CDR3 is TGCGCCAGCAAGGTGGGGCGGGGAGTGAACACTGAAGCTTTCTTT.

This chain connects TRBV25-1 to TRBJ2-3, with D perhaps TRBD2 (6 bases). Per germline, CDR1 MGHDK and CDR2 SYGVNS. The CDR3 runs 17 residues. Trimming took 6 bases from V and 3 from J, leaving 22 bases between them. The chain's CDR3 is CASSPSRGGVRTDTQYF. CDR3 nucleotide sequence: TGTGCCAGCAGCCCCTCGCGTGGAGGGGTGAGGACAGATACGCAGTATTTT.

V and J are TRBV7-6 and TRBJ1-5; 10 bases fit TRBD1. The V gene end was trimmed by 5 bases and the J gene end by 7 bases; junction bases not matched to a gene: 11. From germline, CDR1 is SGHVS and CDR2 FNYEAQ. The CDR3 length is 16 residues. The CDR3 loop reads CASSPLQGQGTQPQHF. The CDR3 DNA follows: TGTGCCAGCAGCCCCTTACAGGGACAGGGGACCCAGCCCCAGCATTTT.

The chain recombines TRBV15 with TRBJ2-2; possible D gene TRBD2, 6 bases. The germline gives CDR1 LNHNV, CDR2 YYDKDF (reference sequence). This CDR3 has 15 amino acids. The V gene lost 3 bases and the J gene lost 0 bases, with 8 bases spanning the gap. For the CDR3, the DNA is TGTGCCACCAGCAGCGGGAGTACGAACACCGGGGAGCTGTTTTTT. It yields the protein CATSSGSTNTGELFF.

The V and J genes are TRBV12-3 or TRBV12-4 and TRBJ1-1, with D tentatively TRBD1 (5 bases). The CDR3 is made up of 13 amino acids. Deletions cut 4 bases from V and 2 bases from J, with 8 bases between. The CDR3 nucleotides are TGTGCCAGCAGTTGGGGCAGCAACACTGAAGCTTTCTTT. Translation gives CASSWGSNTEAFF.

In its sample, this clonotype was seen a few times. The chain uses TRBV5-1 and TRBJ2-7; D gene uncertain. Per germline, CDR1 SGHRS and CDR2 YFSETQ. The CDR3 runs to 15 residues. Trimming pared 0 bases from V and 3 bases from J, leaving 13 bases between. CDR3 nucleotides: TGCGCCAGCAGCTTGGTTTCCACCTACCTCTACGAGCAGTACTTC. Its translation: CASSLVSTYLYEQYF.

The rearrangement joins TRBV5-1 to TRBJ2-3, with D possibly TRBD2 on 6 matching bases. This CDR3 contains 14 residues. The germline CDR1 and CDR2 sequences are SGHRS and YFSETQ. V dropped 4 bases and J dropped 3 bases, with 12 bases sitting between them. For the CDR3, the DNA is TGCGCCAGCAGCACAGGACTATTGACAGATACGCAGTATTTT. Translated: CASSTGLLTDTQYF.

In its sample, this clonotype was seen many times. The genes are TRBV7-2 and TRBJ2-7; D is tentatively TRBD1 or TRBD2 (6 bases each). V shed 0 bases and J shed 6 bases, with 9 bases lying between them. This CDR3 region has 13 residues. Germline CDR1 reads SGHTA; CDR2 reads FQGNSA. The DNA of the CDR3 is TGTGCCAGCAGCTTAGCGGGGGGCGGCGAGCAGTACTTC. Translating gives CASSLAGGGEQYF.

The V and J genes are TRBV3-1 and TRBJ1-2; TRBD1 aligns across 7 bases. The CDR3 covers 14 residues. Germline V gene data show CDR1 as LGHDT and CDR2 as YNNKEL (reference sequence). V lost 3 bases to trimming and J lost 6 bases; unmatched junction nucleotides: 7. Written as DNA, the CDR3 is TGTGCCAGCAGCCATGCAGGGGGGGATGATGGCTACACCTTC. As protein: CASSHAGGDDGYTF.

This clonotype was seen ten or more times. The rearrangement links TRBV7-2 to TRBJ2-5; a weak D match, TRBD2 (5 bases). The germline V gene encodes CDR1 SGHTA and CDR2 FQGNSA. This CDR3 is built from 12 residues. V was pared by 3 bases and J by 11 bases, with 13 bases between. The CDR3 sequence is CASSFPGVEQYF. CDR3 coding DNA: TGTGCCAGCAGCTTCCCCGGGGTGGAGCAGTACTTC.

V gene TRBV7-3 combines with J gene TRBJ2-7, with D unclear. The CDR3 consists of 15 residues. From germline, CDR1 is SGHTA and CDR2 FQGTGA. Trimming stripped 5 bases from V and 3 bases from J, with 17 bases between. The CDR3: CASSIDGSLRYEQYF. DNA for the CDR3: TGTGCCAGCAGCATAGACGGGTCCTTGCGCTACGAGCAGTACTTC.

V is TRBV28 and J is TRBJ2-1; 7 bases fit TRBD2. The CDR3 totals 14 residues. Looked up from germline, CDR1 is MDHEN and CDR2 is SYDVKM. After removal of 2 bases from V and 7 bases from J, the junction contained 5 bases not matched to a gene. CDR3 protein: CASSLPRLANEQFF. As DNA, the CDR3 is TGTGCCAGCAGTTTACCCCGACTAGCAAATGAGCAGTTCTTC.

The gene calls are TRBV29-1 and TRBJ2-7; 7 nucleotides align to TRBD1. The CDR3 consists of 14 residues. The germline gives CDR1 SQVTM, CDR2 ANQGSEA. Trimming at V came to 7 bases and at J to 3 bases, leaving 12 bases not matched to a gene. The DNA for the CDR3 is TGCAGCGCCCAACTTAGGGGGCCCTTCTACGAGCAGTACTTC. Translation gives CSAQLRGPFYEQYF.

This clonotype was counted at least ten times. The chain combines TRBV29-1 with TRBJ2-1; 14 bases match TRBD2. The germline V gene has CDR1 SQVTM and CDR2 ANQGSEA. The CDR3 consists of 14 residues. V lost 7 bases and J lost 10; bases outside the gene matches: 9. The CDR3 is CSGGTSGSSREQFF. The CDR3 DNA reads TGCAGCGGAGGGACTAGCGGGAGCTCACGGGAGCAGTTCTTC.

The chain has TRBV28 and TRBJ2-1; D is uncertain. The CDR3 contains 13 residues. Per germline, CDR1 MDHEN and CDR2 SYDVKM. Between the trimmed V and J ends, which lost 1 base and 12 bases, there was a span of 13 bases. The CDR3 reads CASSLSPQVRQFF. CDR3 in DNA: TGTGCCAGCAGTTTATCCCCACAAGTACGGCAGTTCTTC.

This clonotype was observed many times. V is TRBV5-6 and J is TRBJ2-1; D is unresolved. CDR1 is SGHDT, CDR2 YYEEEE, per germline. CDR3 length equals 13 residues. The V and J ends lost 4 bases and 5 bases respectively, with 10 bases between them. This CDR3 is CASSHTLDNEQFF. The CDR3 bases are TGTGCCAGCAGCCATACTTTGGACAATGAGCAGTTCTTC.

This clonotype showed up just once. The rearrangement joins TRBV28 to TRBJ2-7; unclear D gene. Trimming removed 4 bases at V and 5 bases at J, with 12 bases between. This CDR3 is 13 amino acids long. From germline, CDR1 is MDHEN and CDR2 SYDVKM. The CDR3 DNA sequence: TGTGCCAGCAGTTCCCCTCGTTCACACGAGCAGTACTTC. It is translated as CASSSPRSHEQYF.

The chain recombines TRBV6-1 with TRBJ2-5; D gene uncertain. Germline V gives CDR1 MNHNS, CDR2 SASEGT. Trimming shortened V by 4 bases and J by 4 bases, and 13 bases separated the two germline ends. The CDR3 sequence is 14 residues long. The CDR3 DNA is TGTGCCAGCAGTGGGGAATTAGTTGGAGAGACCCAGTACTTC. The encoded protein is CASSGELVGETQYF.

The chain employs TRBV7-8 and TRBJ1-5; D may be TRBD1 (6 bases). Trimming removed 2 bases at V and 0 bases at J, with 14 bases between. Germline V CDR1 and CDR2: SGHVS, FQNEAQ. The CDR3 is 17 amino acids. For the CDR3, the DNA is TGTGCCAGCAGCTTATCAGCCGGGACACATAGCAATCAGCCCCAGCATTTT. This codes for CASSLSAGTHSNQPQHF.

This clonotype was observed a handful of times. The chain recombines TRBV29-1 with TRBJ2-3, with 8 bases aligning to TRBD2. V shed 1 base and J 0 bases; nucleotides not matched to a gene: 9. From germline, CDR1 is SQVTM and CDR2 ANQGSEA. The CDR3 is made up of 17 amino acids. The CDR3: CSVEGLWVAGSTDTQYF. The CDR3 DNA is TGCAGCGTTGAAGGGCTTTGGGTAGCGGGGAGCACAGATACGCAGTATTTT.

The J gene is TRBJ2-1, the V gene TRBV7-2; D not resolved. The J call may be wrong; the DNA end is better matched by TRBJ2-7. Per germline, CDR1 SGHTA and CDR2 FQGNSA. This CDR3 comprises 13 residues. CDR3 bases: TGTGCCAGCAGCTCATCTTTGACCAATGAGCAGTACTTC. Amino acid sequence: CASSSSLTNEQYF.

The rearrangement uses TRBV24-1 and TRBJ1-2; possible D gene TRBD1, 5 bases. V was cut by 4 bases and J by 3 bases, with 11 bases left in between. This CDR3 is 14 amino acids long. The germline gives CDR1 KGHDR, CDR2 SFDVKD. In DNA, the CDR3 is TGTGCCACCAGTGAATCATGGACATACTATGGCTACACCTTC. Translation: CATSESWTYYGYTF.

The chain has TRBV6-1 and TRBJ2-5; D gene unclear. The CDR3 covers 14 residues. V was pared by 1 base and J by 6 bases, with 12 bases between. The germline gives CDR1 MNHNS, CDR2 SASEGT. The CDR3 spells CASSEGIDSKTQYF. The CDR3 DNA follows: TGTGCCAGCAGTGAAGGAATAGATTCGAAGACCCAGTACTTC.

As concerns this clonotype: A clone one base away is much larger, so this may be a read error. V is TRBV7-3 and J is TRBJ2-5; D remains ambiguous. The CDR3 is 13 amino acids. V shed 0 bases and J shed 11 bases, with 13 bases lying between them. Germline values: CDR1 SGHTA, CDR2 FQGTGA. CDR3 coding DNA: TGTGCCAGCAGCTTAACGAAAGGGTCCAGGCAGTACTTC. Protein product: CASSLTKGSRQYF.